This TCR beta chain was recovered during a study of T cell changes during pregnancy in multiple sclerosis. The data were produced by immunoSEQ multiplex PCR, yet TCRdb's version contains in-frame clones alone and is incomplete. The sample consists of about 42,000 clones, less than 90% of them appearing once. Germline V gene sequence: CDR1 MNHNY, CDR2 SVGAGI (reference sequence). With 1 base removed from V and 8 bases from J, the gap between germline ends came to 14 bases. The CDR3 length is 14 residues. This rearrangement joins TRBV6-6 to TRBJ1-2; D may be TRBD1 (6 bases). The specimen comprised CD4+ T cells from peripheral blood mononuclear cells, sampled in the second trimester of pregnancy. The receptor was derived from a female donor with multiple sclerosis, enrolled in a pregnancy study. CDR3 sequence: CASSYYGGADGYTF. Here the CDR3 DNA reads TGTGCCAGCAGTTACTATGGGGGGGCCGACGGCTACACCTTC.